Below, one T cell receptor beta chain is given with its context. The CDR3 has 14 amino acids. After removal of 2 bases from V and 4 bases from J, the junction contained 6 bases not matched to a gene. Germline CDR1 SGHRS, CDR2 YFSETQ. This sample stems from a study of T cell changes during pregnancy in multiple sclerosis. Data came from immunoSEQ multiplex PCR; TCRdb stores just in-frame clones and leaves some out. The sample holds tens of thousands of clones, 94% seen once. The TCR sequence derives from a female donor with multiple sclerosis, enrolled in a pregnancy study. This chain links TRBV5-1 with TRBJ2-7; 7 bases match TRBD1. The sequenced sample was CD4+ T cells from peripheral blood mononuclear cells, obtained in the second trimester of pregnancy. The CDR3 loop reads CASSFSGGSYEQYF. The CDR3 DNA sequence: TGCGCCAGCAGCTTTTCAGGGGGTAGTTACGAGCAGTACTTC.